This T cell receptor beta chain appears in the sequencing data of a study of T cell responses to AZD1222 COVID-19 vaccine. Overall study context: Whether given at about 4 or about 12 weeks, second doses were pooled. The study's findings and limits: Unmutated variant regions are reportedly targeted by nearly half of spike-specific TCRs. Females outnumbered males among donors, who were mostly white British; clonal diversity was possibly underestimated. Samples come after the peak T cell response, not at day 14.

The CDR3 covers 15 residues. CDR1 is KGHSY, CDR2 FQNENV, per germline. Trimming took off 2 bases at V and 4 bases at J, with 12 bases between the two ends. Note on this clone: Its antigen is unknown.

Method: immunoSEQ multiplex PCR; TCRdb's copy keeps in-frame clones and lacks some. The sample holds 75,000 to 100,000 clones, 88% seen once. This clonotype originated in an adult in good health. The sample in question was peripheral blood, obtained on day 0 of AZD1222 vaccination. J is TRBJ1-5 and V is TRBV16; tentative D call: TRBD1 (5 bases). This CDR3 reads CASSQRGRGNQPQHF. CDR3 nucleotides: TGTGCCAGCAGCCAAAGGGGTAGGGGAAATCAGCCCCAGCATTTT. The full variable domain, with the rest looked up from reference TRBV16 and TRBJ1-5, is GEEVAQTPKHLVRGEGQKAKLYCAPIKGHSYVFWYQQVLKNEFKFLISFQNENVFDETGMPKERFSAKCLPNSPCSLEIQATKLEDSAVYFCASSQRGRGNQPQHFGDGTRLSIL.